Listed below are T cell receptor beta chains from one sample, sequenced in a study of spatial heterogeneity in lung cancer. TCRdb fed the 5' RACE reads into MiXCR, producing one record per CDR3 protein. The sample yields 8,000 to 9,500 distinct CDR3 sequences, just under 3% seen once. This material consisted of lung tumor tissue, taken at surgery. These receptors all stem from a male donor with early-stage non-small cell lung cancer. The CDR3 runs from the conserved cysteine through the conserved F or W. The D gene is left open where the match is weak. Clone sizes are given selectively: once, few, many, or a class where the clone is expanded.

j_call | clone_size | v_call | d_call | cdr3_nt | cdr3_aa
TRBJ1-3 | many | TRBV6-5 | . | TGTGCCAGCGTCCTCCAGGTTCATGTCGACACCATATATTTT | CASVLQVHVDTIYF
TRBJ2-4 | many | TRBV7-3 | . | TGTGCCAGCAGCCAGACACGGAGGGACATTCAGTACTTC | CASSQTRRDIQYF
TRBJ1-5 | medium-sized | TRBV9 | . | TGTGCCAGCAGCGCAACAGGGACGGGTCAGCCCCAGCATTTT | CASSATGTGQPQHF
TRBJ1-1 | many | TRBV27 | . | TGTGCCAGCAGTTTATCGAGTGGGGGGAACACTGAAGCTTTCTTT | CASSLSSGGNTEAFF
TRBJ1-2 | many | TRBV20-1 | . | TGCAGCGCGGAGGACATCCGAGAGTCTAACTATGGCTACACCTTC | CSAEDIRESNYGYTF
TRBJ2-6 | many | TRBV20-1 | TRBD1 | TGCAGTGCTCCCGGGACAGGCCCCCTAGAGGCTGGGGCCAACGTCCTGACTTTC | CSAPGTGPLEAGANVLTF
TRBJ2-7 | many | TRBV28 | TRBD1 | TGTGCCAGCAGTCGCCCTACGGGGACAGGAACCTACGAGCAGTACTTC | CASSRPTGTGTYEQYF
TRBJ1-6 | many | TRBV5-1 | . | TGCGCCAGCAGCTTGATCGGGGACTCCAATTCACCCCTCCACTTT | CASSLIGDSNSPLHF
TRBJ2-7 | many | TRBV6-5 | . | TGTGCCAGCAGTCTTCACCCCTCGGGCTCCTACGAGCAGTACTTC | CASSLHPSGSYEQYF
TRBJ2-6 | many | TRBV11-2 | . | TGTGCCAGCAGACCCCAGTGGGGTGTTGGGTCTGGGGCCAACGTCCTGACTTTC | CASRPQWGVGSGANVLTF
TRBJ2-1 | many | TRBV5-1 | TRBD1 | TGCGCCAGCAGCCGACAGGGGGATCTAGGAGAGCAGTTCTTC | CASSRQGDLGEQFF
TRBJ2-3 | many | TRBV28 | TRBD2 | TGTGCCAGCATTTCGACTAGCGTGATTTATTCGGATACGCAGTATTTT | CASISTSVIYSDTQYF
TRBJ2-3 | medium-sized | TRBV28 | TRBD1 | TGTGCCAGCAGCCCCGGGACAGGGGGCGATACGCAGTATTTT | CASSPGTGGDTQYF
TRBJ2-5 | medium-sized | TRBV7-9 | TRBD2 | TGTGCCAGCAGCTTGGGACTCGGGGGGTACCAAGAGACCCAGTACTTC | CASSLGLGGYQETQYF
TRBJ2-7 | many | TRBV3-1 | . | TGTGCCAGCAGCCAAGATAGTGGGGTGCAGTACTTC | CASSQDSGVQYF
TRBJ2-5 | few | TRBV5-1 | TRBD2 | TGCGCCAGCAGCTTGGGCGGGGGGGCCCAGGCGGAGACCCAGTACTTC | CASSLGGGAQAETQYF
TRBJ1-6 | . | TRBV7-9 | . | TGTGCCAGCAGCTACCCGACAGTTAGCTATAATTCACCCCTCCACTTT | CASSYPTVSYNSPLHF
TRBJ2-7 | many | TRBV27 | TRBD1 | TGTGCCAGCAGTTTGGGACCGACAGGGATCGAGCAGTACTTC | CASSLGPTGIEQYF
TRBJ1-3 | medium-sized | TRBV15 | . | TGTGCCACCAGCAGAGACCCACTGACACAGGGTACTGGAAACACCATATATTTT | CATSRDPLTQGTGNTIYF
TRBJ2-1 | many | TRBV20-1 | . | TGCAGTGCCCCTCTTATGTTCTCCTACAATGAGCAGTTCTTC | CSAPLMFSYNEQFF
TRBJ2-7 | many | TRBV11-2 | . | TGTGCCAGCAGCTTTTCGGGGGCCTACGAGCAGTACTTC | CASSFSGAYEQYF
TRBJ2-5 | many | TRBV20-1 | TRBD1 | TGCAGTGCTGCCGACAGGGGGTCGCAAGAGACCCAGTACTTC | CSAADRGSQETQYF
TRBJ1-2 | many | TRBV12-3/TRBV12-4 | TRBD1 | TGTGCCAGCAGTTTTGGGACAGGGGGCCACGGCTACACCTTC | CASSFGTGGHGYTF
TRBJ2-7 | many | TRBV6-2/TRBV6-3 | TRBD2 | TGTGCCAGCAGACTTAGCGGGATCTCCTACGAGCAGTACTTC | CASRLSGISYEQYF
TRBJ1-2 | many | TRBV10-3 | . | TGTGCCATCAGTGAGGGGAGTACCTCTAACTATGGCTACACCTTC | CAISEGSTSNYGYTF
TRBJ1-4 | many | TRBV9 | TRBD1 | TGTGCCAGCAGCTTTACCGGGACAGCTAATGAAAAACTGTTTTTT | CASSFTGTANEKLFF
TRBJ2-3 | . | TRBV2 | TRBD2 | TGTGCCAGACAAGGGGCGGGGGGGCCAGATACGCAGTATTTT | CARQGAGGPDTQYF
TRBJ1-1 | many | TRBV12-3/TRBV12-4 | . | TGTGCCAGCAGTTTAGGGGGTGGAACCACTGAAGCTTTCTTT | CASSLGGGTTEAFF
TRBJ2-5 | medium-sized | TRBV20-1 | . | TGCAGTGCTAGCGGGCTAGCGCCCCAAGAGACCCAGTACTTC | CSASGLAPQETQYF
TRBJ2-7 | many | TRBV10-3 | TRBD1 | TGTGCCATCAGTGAGTCCTACTCAGGGGGTCCCCCGATCGAGCAGTACTTC | CAISESYSGGPPIEQYF
TRBJ1-1 | . | TRBV18 | . | TGTGCCAGCTCACCACTTGGATCCGGAAGGGACACTGAAGCTTTCTTT | CASSPLGSGRDTEAFF
TRBJ2-7 | medium-sized | TRBV10-3 | . | TGTGCCATCAGTGAGCGGGGGGCCCCCTACGAGCAGTACTTC | CAISERGAPYEQYF
TRBJ2-5 | many | TRBV7-2 | TRBD2 | TGTGCCAGCAGCCCCTTACGGGGGGGCGCGGGGAAGGAGACCCAGTACTTC | CASSPLRGGAGKETQYF
TRBJ1-2 | many | TRBV28 | . | TGTGCCAGCAGTTTGGGACACAGTATTGGCTACACCTTC | CASSLGHSIGYTF
TRBJ1-3 | medium-sized | TRBV24-1 | . | TGTGCCACCAGTGATGCGGGTCTCTCTGGAAACACCATATATTTT | CATSDAGLSGNTIYF
TRBJ1-5 | many | TRBV19 | . | TGTGCCAGTAGTCAGCAGGTAGGCAATCAGCCCCAGCATTTT | CASSQQVGNQPQHF
TRBJ1-6 | many | TRBV6-2/TRBV6-3 | . | TGTGCCAGCAGTTACTCGAATTCACCCCTCCACTTT | CASSYSNSPLHF
TRBJ1-6 | many | TRBV20-1 | . | TGCAGTGCTAGGGCCGAGAGCTCCTATAATTCACCCCTCCACTTT | CSARAESSYNSPLHF
TRBJ2-4 | many | TRBV30 | . | TGTGCCTGGAGTCCTAAGTCTCCAAAAAACATTCAGTACTTC | CAWSPKSPKNIQYF
TRBJ2-3 | many | TRBV3-1 | . | TGTGCCAGCAGCAGGGGTGCGGGTAGCGCCTCTCGAGATACGCAGTATTTT | CASSRGAGSASRDTQYF
TRBJ1-3 | few | TRBV28 | . | TGTGCCAGCAGTGAGACAGTCTCTGGAAACACCATATATTTT | CASSETVSGNTIYF
TRBJ1-4 | many | TRBV7-2 | . | TGTGCCAGCAGCTTAGAGGGTATGGGCAGTAGGCTGTTTTTT | CASSLEGMGSRLFF
TRBJ2-7 | many | TRBV5-6 | . | TGTGCCAGCAGCCAGGGCCGGGACGAGCAGTACTTC | CASSQGRDEQYF
TRBJ1-5 | medium-sized | TRBV6-5 | . | TGTGCCAGCAAACAGAGCGGGACTCTCAATCAGCCCCAGCATTTT | CASKQSGTLNQPQHF
TRBJ2-3 | many | TRBV4-2 | . | TGTGCCAGCAGCCCGCAAGCGGGGACAATAGATACGCAGTATTTT | CASSPQAGTIDTQYF
TRBJ2-7 | medium-sized | TRBV5-1 | . | TGCGCCAGCAGCTTAGATTCAGGCTACTCGCTTACCTACGAGCAGTACTTC | CASSLDSGYSLTYEQYF
TRBJ2-7 | many | TRBV4-2 | . | TGTGCCAGCAGCCAACATAGTTACGAGCAGTACTTC | CASSQHSYEQYF
TRBJ1-1 | many | TRBV5-1 | TRBD1 | TGCGCCAGCAGCTTGGCGGGGACAGTGAACACTGAAGCTTTCTTT | CASSLAGTVNTEAFF
TRBJ1-1 | many | TRBV12-3/TRBV12-4 | TRBD1 | TGTGCCAGCAGTTCATATGGGACAGGGGGATACACTGAAGCTTTCTTT | CASSSYGTGGYTEAFF
TRBJ2-7 | medium-sized | TRBV11-3 | . | TGTGCCAGCAGCTCCGGGGGTTACGAGCAGTACTTC | CASSSGGYEQYF
TRBJ1-5 | many | TRBV5-6 | . | TGTGCCAGTAGTACGGGGACGGACAATCAGCCCCAGCATTTT | CASSTGTDNQPQHF
TRBJ2-1 | many | TRBV20-1 | TRBD2 | TGCAGTGCTAGAGGCCCTACCCCACTAGCGGGGAACTACAATGAGCAGTTCTTC | CSARGPTPLAGNYNEQFF